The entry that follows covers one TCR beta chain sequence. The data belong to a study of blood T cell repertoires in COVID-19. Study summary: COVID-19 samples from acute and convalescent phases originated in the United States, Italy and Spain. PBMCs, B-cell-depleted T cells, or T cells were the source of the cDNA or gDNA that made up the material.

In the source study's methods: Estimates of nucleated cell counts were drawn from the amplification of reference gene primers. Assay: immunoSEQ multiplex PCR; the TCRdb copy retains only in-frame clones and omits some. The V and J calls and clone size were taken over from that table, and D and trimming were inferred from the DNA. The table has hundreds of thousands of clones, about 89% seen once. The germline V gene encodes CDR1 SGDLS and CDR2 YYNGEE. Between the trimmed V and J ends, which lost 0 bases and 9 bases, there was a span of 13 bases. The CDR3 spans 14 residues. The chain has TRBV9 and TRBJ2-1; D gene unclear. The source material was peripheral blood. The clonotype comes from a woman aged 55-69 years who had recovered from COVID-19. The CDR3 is CASSVDAVGSEQFF. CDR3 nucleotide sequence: TGTGCCAGCAGCGTAGATGCAGTCGGGTCTGAGCAGTTCTTC. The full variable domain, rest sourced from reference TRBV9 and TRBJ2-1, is DSGVTQTPKHLITATGQRVTLRCSPRSGDLSVYWYQQSLDQGLQFLIQYYNGEERAKGNILERFSAQQFPDLHSELNLSSLELGDSALYFCASSVDAVGSEQFFGPGTRLTVL.